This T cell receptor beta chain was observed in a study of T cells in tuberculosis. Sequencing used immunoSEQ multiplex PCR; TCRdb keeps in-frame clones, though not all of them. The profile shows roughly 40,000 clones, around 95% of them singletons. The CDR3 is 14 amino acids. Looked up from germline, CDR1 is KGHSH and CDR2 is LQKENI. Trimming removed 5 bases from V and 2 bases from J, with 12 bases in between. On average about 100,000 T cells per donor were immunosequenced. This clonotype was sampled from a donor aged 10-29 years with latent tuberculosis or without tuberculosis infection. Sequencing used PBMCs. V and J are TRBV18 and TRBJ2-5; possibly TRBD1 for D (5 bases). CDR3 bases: TGTGCCAGCTCAGAGAACCAGGGTCAAGAGACCCAGTACTTC. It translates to CASSENQGQETQYF.